This T cell receptor (beta chain) emerged from a study of CD8 T cells in ankylosing spondylitis. Study conclusions and caveats: Ankylosing spondylitis blood seemed to carry a telltale TCR beta motif made of roughly 8 highly homologous variants. Reportedly, disease-linked clones are significantly enriched in ankylosing spondylitis patients' matched synovial fluid.

Comment on this clonotype: Its antigen is still unknown.

Quantitative 5'-RACE was performed with molecular barcodes, and it yielded the TCR beta libraries. TCRdb reprocessed the 5' RACE reads with MiXCR, giving one entry per CDR3 protein. The table has some 400,000 distinct CDR3 sequences, about 20% seen once; the top ten hold approximately 15%. CDR3 size: 13 residues. V gave up 0 bases and J gave up 12 bases, with 12 bases separating them. Germline lookup yields CDR1 MNHEY and CDR2 SVGAGI. This TCR was recovered from a male donor with ankylosing spondylitis. Input material: blood, either unsorted or a sorted T cell fraction (not recorded which). V gene TRBV6-5 combines with J gene TRBJ2-1; D call uncertain. DNA for the CDR3: TGTGCCAGCAGTTACTCGAGAAACCTAGGGCAGTTCTTC. Protein sequence: CASSYSRNLGQFF.